This TCR beta chain stems from a study of blood T cell repertoires in COVID-19. In the study overall: The United States, Italy and Spain were the sources of the acute and convalescent COVID-19 samples. T cells, B-cell-depleted T cells, or PBMCs provided the cDNA or gDNA that served as material.

Trimming removed 4 bases at V and 4 bases at J, with 10 bases between. The CDR3 consists of 13 residues. Authors' data handling: Counts of nucleated cells, estimated from reference gene primer amplification, were obtained. Assay: immunoSEQ multiplex PCR; the TCRdb copy retains only in-frame clones and omits some. That table is the source of V, J and clone size, and D and trimming were worked out from the DNA. The table shows about 140,000 clones, with around 80% occurring only once. The sequencing sample was made of peripheral blood. This clonotype was obtained from a man in his sixties with acute or convalescent COVID-19. The rearrangement uses TRBV12-3 or TRBV12-4 and TRBJ1-1, with no clear D. The CDR3 here is CASSSTVGTEAFF. Written as DNA, the CDR3 is TGTGCCAGCAGTTCGACTGTCGGCACTGAAGCTTTCTTT.